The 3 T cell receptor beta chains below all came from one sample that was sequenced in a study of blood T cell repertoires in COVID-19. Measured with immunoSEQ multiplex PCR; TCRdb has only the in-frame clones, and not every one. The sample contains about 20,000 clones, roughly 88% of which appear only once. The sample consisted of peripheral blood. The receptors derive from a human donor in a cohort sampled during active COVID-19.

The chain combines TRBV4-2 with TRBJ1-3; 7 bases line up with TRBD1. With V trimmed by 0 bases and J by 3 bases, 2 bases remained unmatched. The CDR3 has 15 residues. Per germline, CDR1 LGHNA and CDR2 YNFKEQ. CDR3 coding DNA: TGTGCCAGCAGCCAAGATGACAGGGTTGGAAACACCATATATTTT. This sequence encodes CASSQDDRVGNTIYF.

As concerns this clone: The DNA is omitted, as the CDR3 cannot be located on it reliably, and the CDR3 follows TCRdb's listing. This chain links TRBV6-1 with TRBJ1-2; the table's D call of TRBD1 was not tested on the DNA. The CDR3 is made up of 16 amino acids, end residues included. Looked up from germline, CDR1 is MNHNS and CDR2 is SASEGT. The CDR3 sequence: CASSEARGTAVAGGTF.

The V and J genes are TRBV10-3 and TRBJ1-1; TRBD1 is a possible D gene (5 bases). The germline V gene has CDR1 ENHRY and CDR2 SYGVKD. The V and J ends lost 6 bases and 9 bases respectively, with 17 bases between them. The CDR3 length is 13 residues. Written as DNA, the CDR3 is TGTGCCATCAGCCAGGGAAAGCTGGCGAAAGCTTTCTTT. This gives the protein CAISQGKLAKAFF.